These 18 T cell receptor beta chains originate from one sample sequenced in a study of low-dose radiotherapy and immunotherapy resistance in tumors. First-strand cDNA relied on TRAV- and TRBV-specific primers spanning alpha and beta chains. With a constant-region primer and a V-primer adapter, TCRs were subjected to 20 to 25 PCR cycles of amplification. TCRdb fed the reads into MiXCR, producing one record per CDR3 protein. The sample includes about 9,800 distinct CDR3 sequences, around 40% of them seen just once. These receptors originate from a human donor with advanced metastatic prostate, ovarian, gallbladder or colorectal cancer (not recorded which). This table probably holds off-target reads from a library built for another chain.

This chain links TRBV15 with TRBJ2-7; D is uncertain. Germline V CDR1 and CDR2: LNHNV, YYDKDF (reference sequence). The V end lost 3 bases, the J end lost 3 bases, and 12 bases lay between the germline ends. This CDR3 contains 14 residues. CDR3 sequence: CATSRVALDYEQYF. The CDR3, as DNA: TGTGCCACCAGCAGGGTGGCCCTAGACTACGAGCAGTACTTC.

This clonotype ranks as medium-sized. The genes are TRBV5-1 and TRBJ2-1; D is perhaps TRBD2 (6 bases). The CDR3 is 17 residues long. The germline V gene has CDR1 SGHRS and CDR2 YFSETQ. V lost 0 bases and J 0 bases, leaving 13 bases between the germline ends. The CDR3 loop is CASSLAGGFSSYNEQFF. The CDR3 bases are TGCGCCAGCAGCTTGGCCGGGGGTTTCTCCTCCTACAATGAGCAGTTCTTC.

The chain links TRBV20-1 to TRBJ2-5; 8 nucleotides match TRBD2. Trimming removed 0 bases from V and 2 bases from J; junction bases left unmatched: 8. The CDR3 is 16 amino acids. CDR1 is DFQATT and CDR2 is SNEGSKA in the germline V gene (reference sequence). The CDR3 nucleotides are TGCAGTGCTAGAGATGTGGCTAGCGGGCGACAAGAGACCCAGTACTTC. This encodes CSARDVASGRQETQYF.

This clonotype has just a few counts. CDR3 sequence (DNA): TGTGCCAGCAGCTTAGCGGGGTTCGGCGAGACCCAGTACTTC. Its translation is CASSLAGFGETQYF. The chain couples TRBV7-8 to TRBJ2-5; D is ambiguous. CDR1 and CDR2 from the germline V gene are SGHVS and FQNEAQ. Trimming shortened V by 0 bases and J by 5 bases, and 10 bases separated the two germline ends. This CDR3 spans 14 amino acids.

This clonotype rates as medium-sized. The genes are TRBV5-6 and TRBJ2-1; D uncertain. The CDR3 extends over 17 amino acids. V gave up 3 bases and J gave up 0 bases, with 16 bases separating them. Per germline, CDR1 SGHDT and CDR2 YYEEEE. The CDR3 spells CASSSSITGSSYNEQFF. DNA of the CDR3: TGTGCCAGCAGCTCCAGCATAACGGGCAGCTCCTACAATGAGCAGTTCTTC.

CDR3 sequence (DNA): TGTGCCAGCAGCCCCGCGGGGGGCGCGAACACCGGGGAGCTGTTTTTT. This gives the protein CASSPAGGANTGELFF. The rearrangement links TRBV7-9 to TRBJ2-2; 8 positions agree with TRBD2. This CDR3 is 16 amino acids long. Germline loops: CDR1 SEHNR, CDR2 FQNEAQ (reference sequence). V gave up 5 bases and J gave up 0 bases; unmatched junction bases: 5.

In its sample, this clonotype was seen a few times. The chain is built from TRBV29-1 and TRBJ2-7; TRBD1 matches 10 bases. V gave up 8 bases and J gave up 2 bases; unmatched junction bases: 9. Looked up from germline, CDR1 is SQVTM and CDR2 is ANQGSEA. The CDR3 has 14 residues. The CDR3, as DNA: TGCAGCTCCGGACAGGGGGAAGGGACCTACGAGCAGTACTTC. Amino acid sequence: CSSGQGEGTYEQYF.

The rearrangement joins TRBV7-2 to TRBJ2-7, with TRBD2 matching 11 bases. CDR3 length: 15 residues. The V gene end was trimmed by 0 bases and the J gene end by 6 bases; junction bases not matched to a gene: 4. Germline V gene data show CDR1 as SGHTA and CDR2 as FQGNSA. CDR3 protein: CASSLASGREGEQYF. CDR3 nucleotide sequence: TGTGCCAGCAGCTTAGCTAGCGGGAGGGAGGGCGAGCAGTACTTC.

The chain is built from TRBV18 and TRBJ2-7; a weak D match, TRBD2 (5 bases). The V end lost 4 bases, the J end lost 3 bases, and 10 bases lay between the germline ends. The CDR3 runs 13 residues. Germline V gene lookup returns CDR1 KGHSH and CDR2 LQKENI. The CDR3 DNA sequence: TGTGCCAGCTCACAAGGACGGGACTACGAGCAGTACTTC. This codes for CASSQGRDYEQYF.

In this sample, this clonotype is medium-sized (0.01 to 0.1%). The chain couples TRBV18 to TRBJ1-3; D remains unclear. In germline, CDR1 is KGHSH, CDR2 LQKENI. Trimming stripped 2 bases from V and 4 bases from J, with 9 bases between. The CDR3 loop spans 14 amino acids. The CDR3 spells CASSPEIAGNTIYF. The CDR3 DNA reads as TGTGCCAGCTCACCAGAGATAGCCGGAAACACCATATATTTT.

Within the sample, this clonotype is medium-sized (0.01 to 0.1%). The CDR3 region has the DNA TGTGCCAGCAGTGAAGCGGGGCTAGCGGGTTACGAGCAGTACTTC. Protein product: CASSEAGLAGYEQYF. The chain uses TRBV2 and TRBJ2-7; 8 bases map to TRBD2. The CDR3 contains 15 residues. The V gene's germline CDR1 is SNHLY and CDR2 FYNNEI. Losses at the gene ends were 0 bases for V and 4 bases for J; bases not matched to a gene: 5.

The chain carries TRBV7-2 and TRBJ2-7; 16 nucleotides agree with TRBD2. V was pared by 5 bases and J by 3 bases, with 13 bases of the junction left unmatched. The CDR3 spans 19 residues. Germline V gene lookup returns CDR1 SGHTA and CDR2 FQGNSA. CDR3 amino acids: CASSTPGLAGGPYIYEQYF. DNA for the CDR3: TGTGCCAGCAGCACTCCGGGACTAGCGGGGGGGCCCTATATCTACGAGCAGTACTTC. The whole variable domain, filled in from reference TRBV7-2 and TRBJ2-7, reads GAGVSQSPSNKVTEKGKDVELRCDPISGHTALYWYRQSLGQGLEFLIYFQGNSAPDKSGLPSDRFSAERTGGSVSTLTIQRTQQEDSAVYLCASSTPGLAGGPYIYEQYFGPGTRLTVT.

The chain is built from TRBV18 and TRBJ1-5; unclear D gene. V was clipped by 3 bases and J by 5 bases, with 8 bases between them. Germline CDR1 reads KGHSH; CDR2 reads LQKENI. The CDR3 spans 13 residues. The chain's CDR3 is CASSPSRYQPQHF. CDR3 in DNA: TGTGCCAGCTCACCGAGTCGGTATCAGCCCCAGCATTTT.

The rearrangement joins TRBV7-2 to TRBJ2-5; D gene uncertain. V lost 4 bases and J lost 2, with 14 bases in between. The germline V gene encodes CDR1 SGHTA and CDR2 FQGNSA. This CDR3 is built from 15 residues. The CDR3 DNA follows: TGTGCCAGCAGCTCCCTGGGCCGCTCTCAAGAGACCCAGTACTTC. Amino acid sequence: CASSSLGRSQETQYF.

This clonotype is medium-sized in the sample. This CDR3 is CASSDRGRGANVLTF. CDR3 DNA sequence: TGTGCCAGTAGCGACAGGGGGCGGGGGGCCAACGTCCTGACTTTC. The genes are TRBV19 and TRBJ2-6; the match to TRBD1 covers 10 bases. This CDR3 spans 15 amino acids. Trimming took 6 bases from V and 4 from J; bases not matched to a gene: 3. Germline V gene data show CDR1 as LNHDA and CDR2 as SQIVND (reference sequence).

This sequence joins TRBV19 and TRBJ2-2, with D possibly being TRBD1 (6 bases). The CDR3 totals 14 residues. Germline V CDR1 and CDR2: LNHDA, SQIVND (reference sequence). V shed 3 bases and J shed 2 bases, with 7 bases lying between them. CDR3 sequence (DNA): TGTGCCAGTAGTATGGGACACAACACCGGGGAGCTGTTTTTT. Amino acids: CASSMGHNTGELFF.

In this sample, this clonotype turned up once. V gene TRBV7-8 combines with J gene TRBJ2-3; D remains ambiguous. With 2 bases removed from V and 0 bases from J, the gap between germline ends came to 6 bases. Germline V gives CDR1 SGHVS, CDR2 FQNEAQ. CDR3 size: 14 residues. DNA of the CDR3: TGTGCCAGCAGCTTAAGCCCTAGCACAGATACGCAGTATTTT. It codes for CASSLSPSTDTQYF.

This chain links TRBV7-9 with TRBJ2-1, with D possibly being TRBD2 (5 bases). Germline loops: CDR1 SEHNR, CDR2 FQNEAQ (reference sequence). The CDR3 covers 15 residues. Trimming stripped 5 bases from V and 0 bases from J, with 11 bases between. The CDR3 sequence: CASSASRSSYNEQFF. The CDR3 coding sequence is TGTGCCAGCAGCGCTAGCCGGAGCTCCTACAATGAGCAGTTCTTC.